This TCR beta chain was observed in a study of vaccination and CD4 T cells after COVID-19. In the study overall: As their vaccination, participants received two doses of either BNT162b2 or mRNA-1273 vaccine.

From germline, CDR1 is SNHLY and CDR2 FYNNEI. The trim removed 8 bases at V and 7 bases at J, leaving 16 bases unmatched. The CDR3 extends over 15 amino acids. The Oncomine TCR Beta short-read assay was applied to DNA of cultured CD4+ T cells. CD4+ T cells were cultured, and genomic DNA was extracted from them. Using its own MiXCR run on the PCR reads, TCRdb lists one record per CDR3 protein. Here the sample spans 7,000 to 9,000 distinct CDR3 sequences, less than 65% being singletons. Study-level findings and limits: Nearly all convalescent vaccine-specific clones, 304 of 307, recognized only SARS-CoV-2 spike.

Comments on this clonotype: Antigen specificity is unknown.

Treatment reported: approximately 11-day PBMC culture with coronavirus spike peptide pools or control peptides (ViraFEST assay). Via ViraFEST, peptide pools expanded antigen-specific T cells before TCR sequencing. The sequence derives from a human donor with COVID-19. This specimen was cultured CD4+ T cells from blood, taken after SARS-CoV-2 vaccination. The J gene is TRBJ1-2, the V gene TRBV2, with 7 bases matching TRBD1. The CDR3 DNA reads as TGTGCCAGCCTCGTACCCGGGACAGTAACTAGTGGCTACACCTTC. This sequence encodes CASLVPGTVTSGYTF.